This T cell receptor (beta chain) was recovered during a study of siplizumab effects on memory and regulatory T cells. Whole-study results and caveats: A major contribution to the alloresponse seemed to be made by naive T cells, which seemed more diverse than memory cells.

V gave up 5 bases and J gave up 3 bases, with 19 bases separating them. CDR1 is SEHNR and CDR2 is FQNEAQ in the germline V gene (reference sequence). The CDR3 is 16 amino acids. Method: immunoSEQ multiplex PCR; TCRdb's copy keeps in-frame clones and lacks some. The profile shows about 110,000 clones, just under 95% of them singletons. Note on this clone: Its target is unknown.

The sequenced sample was CD4+ T cells sorted from blood. The chain is built from TRBV7-9 and TRBJ1-1; D uncertain. The receptor's source is a human donor in good health. As DNA, the CDR3 is TGTGCCAGCAGCCTGATCCGGTTTCAAGGCGACACTGAAGCTTTCTTT. Amino acids: CASSLIRFQGDTEAFF.